This TCR beta chain stems from a study of T-cell reconstitution after alpha-beta-depleted transplantation in children. Overall study results and limits: Alpha-beta T cells about two months after transplant reportedly derived from several hundred expanded graft clones. TCRbeta diversity was high at day 60 in some patients (a result of surviving recipient T cells and thymic progenitors). T-cell counts and diversity at one year following transplant were attributed mainly to newly produced T cells.

Remarks on this clonotype: Its antigen is not known.

Library preparation (for TCRbeta) was performed with unique molecular identifiers. TCRdb reprocessed the PCR reads via MiXCR and lists one record per CDR3 protein. This sample carries 450,000 to 550,000 distinct CDR3 sequences, approximately 10% of them seen once, and the ten largest clones take less than 15%. This CDR3 spans 14 amino acids. The V segment lost 6 bases and the J segment 3 bases; nucleotides outside the gene matches: 6. Germline CDR1 SQVTM, CDR2 ANQGSEA. The chain employs TRBV29-1 and TRBJ1-5, with 9 bases matching TRBD1. The clonotype comes from a female patient aged 2 to 10 who had a stem cell transplant for aplastic anemia, so the T cells may come from the graft donor. The specimen comprised PBMCs, mostly from graft donor cells, sampled 180 days after TCRalphabeta/CD19-depleted stem cell transplant. CDR3 nucleotides: TGCAGCGTAAGGGGGGACAGGGACAATCAGCCCCAGCATTTT. Its translation is CSVRGDRDNQPQHF.